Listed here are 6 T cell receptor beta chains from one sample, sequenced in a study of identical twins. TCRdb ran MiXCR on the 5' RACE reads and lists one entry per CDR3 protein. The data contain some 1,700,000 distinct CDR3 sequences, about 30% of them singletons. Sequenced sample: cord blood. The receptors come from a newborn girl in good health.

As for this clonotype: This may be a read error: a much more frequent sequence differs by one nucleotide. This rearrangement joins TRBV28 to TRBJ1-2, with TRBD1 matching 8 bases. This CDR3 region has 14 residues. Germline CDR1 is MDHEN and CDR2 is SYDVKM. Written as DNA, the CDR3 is TGTGCCAGCAGTTCCGGACAGGGCCCATATGGCTTCACCTTC. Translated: CASSSGQGPYGFTF.

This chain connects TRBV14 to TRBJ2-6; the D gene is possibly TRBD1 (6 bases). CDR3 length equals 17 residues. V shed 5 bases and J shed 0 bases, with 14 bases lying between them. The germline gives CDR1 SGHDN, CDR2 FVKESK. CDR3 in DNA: TGTGCCAGCAGCTCCAGGACAGTGCTCTCTGGGGCCAACGTCCTGACTTTC. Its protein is CASSSRTVLSGANVLTF.

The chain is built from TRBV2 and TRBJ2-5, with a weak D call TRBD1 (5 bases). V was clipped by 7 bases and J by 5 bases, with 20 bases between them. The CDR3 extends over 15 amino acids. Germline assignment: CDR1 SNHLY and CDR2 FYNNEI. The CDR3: CASTRVGAFGETQYF. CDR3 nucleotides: TGTGCCAGCACAAGGGTAGGGGCCTTTGGTGAGACCCAGTACTTC.

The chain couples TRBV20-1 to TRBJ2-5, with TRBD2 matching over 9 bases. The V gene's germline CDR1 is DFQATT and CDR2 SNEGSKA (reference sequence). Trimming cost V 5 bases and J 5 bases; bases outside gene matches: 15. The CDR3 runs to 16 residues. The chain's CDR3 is CSALAGSRLRWETQYF. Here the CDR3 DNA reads TGCAGTGCTCTAGCGGGGTCCCGGCTTAGATGGGAGACCCAGTACTTC.

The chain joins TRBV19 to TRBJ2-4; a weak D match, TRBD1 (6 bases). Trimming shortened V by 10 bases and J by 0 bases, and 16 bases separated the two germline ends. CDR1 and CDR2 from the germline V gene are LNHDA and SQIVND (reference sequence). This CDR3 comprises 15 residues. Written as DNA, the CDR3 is TGTGCCACCCGATCAGGGGATTTAGCCAAAAACATTCAGTACTTC. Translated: CATRSGDLAKNIQYF.

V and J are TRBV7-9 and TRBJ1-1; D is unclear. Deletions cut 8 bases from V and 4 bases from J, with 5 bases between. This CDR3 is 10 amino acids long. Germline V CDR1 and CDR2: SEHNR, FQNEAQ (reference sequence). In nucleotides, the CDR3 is TGTGCCAGCGGAACCACTGAAGCTTTCTTT. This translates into CASGTTEAFF. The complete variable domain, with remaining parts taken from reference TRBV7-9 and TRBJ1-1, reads DTGVSQNPRHKITKRGQNVTFRCDPISEHNRLYWYRQTLGQGPEFLTYFQNEAQLEKSRLLSDRFSAERPKGSFSTLEIQRTEQGDSAMYLCASGTTEAFFGQGTRLTVV.